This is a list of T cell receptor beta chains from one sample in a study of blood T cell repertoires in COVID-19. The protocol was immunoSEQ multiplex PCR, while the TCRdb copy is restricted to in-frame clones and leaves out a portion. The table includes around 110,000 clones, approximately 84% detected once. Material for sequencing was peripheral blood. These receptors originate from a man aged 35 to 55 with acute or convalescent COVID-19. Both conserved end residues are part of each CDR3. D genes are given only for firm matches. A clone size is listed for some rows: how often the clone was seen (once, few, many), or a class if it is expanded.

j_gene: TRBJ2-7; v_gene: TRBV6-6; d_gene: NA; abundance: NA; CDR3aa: CASSYYGERDEQYF; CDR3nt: TGTGCCAGCAGTTACTATGGGGAGCGAGACGAGCAGTACTTC
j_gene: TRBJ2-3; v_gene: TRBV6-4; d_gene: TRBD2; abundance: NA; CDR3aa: CASSHPLAADIKISTDTQYF; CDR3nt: TGTGCCAGCAGTCATCCCCTAGCGGCCGACATAAAGATAAGCACAGATACGCAGTATTTT
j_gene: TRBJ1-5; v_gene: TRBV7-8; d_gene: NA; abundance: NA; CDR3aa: CASSLNTDQPQHF; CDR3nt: TGTGCCAGCAGCTTGAACACCGATCAGCCCCAGCATTTT
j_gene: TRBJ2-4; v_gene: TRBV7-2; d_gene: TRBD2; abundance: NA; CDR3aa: CASSLGSGGADKNIQYF; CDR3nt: TGTGCCAGCAGCTTAGGTAGCGGGGGGGCCGACAAAAACATTCAGTACTTC
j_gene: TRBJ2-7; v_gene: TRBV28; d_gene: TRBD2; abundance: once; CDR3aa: CASRSSGSIYEQYF; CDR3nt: TGTGCCAGCAGGTCGAGCGGGAGCATATACGAGCAGTACTTC
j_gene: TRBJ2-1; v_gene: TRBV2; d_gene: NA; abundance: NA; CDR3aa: CASSEFSYNEQFF; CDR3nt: TGTGCCAGCAGTGAATTCTCGTACAATGAGCAGTTCTTC
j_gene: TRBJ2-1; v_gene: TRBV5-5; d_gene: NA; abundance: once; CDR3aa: CASRSYNEQFF; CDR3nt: TGTGCCAGCAGGTCGTACAATGAGCAGTTCTTC
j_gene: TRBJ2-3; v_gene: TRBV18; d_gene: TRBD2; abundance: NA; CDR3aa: CASSPRTSGRADTQYF; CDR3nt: TGTGCCAGCTCACCAAGGACTAGCGGGAGGGCAGATACGCAGTATTTT
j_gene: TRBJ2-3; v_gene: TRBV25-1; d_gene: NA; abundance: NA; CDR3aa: CASSERATSTDTQYF; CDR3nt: TGTGCCAGCAGTGAACGAGCAACTAGCACAGATACGCAGTATTTT
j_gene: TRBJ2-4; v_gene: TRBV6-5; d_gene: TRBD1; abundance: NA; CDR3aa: CASSSRQGVNIQYF; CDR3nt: TGTGCCAGCAGTTCCCGACAGGGGGTAAACATTCAGTACTTC
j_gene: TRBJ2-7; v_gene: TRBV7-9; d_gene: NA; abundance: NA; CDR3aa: CASSSIPRGVYEQYF; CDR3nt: TGTGCCAGCAGCTCAATCCCCAGGGGGGTGTACGAGCAGTACTTC
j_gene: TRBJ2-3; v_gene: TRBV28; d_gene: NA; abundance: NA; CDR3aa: CASSTTSYTQYF; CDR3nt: TGTGCCAGCAGTACGACTTCTTATACGCAGTATTTT
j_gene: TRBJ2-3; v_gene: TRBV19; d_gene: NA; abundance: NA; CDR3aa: CASSARGGWADTQYF; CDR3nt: TGTGCCAGTAGTGCCCGCGGGGGCTGGGCAGATACGCAGTATTTT
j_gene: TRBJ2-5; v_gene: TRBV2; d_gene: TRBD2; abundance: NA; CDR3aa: CASSRPSGRGQETQYF; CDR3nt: TGTGCCAGCAGTCGACCTAGCGGGAGGGGTCAAGAGACCCAGTACTTC
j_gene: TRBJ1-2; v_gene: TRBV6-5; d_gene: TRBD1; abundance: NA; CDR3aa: CASRAGTGYGYTF; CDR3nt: TGTGCCAGCCGCGCCGGGACAGGCTATGGCTACACCTTC
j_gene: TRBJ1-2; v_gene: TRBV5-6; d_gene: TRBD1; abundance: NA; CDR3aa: CASSLLGQGQVYGYTF; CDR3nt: TGTGCCAGCAGCTTGTTAGGTCAGGGACAGGTCTATGGCTACACCTTC
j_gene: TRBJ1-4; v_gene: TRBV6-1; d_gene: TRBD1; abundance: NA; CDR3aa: CASSADRPTWGEKLFF; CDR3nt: TGTGCCAGCAGTGCGGACAGGCCCACTTGGGGTGAAAAACTGTTTTTT
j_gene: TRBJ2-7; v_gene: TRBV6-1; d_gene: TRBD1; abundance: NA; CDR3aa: CASSEPGQGTEQYF; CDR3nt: TGTGCCAGCAGTGAACCGGGACAGGGGACCGAGCAGTACTTC
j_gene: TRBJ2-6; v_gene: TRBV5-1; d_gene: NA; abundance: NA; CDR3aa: CASSPGASPGANVLTF; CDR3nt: TGCGCCAGCAGCCCTGGGGCCAGCCCTGGGGCCAACGTCCTGACTTTC
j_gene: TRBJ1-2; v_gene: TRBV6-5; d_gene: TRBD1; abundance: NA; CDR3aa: CASSQRVTGKGYTF; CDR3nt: TGTGCCAGCAGTCAACGGGTGACAGGGAAAGGCTACACCTTC
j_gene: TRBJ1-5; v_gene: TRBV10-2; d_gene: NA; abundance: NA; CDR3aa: CASRGGGNQPQHF; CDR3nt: TGCGCCAGCCGAGGTGGTGGCAATCAGCCCCAGCATTTT
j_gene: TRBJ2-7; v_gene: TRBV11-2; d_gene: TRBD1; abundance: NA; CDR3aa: CATGTGVDEQYF; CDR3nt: TGTGCCACAGGGACAGGGGTAGACGAGCAGTACTTC
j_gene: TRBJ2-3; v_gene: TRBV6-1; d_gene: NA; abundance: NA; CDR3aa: CASSDQQGTQYF; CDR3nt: TGTGCCAGCAGTGATCAACAGGGTACGCAGTATTTT
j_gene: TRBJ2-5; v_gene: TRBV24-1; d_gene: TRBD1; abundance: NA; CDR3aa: CATSDRPWTGQETQYF; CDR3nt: TGTGCCACCAGTGACCGGCCCTGGACAGGGCAAGAGACCCAGTACTTC
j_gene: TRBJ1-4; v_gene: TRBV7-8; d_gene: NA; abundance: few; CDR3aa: CASSLARQRPNEKLFF; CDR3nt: TGTGCCAGCAGCTTAGCGCGGCAACGCCCTAATGAAAAACTGTTTTTT
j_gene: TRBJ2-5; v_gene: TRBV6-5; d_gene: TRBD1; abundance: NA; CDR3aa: CASTRDRRQETQYF; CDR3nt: TGTGCCAGCACTCGGGACAGGAGGCAAGAGACCCAGTACTTC
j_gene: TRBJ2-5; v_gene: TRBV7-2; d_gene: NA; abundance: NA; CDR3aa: CASSRQVGFGETQYF; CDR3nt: TGTGCCAGCTCAAGACAGGTTGGGTTTGGAGAGACCCAGTACTTC
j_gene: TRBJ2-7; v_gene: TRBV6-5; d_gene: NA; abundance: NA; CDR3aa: CASRLTAATTYEQYF; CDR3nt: TGTGCCAGCAGGCTGACTGCCGCTACAACCTACGAGCAGTACTTC